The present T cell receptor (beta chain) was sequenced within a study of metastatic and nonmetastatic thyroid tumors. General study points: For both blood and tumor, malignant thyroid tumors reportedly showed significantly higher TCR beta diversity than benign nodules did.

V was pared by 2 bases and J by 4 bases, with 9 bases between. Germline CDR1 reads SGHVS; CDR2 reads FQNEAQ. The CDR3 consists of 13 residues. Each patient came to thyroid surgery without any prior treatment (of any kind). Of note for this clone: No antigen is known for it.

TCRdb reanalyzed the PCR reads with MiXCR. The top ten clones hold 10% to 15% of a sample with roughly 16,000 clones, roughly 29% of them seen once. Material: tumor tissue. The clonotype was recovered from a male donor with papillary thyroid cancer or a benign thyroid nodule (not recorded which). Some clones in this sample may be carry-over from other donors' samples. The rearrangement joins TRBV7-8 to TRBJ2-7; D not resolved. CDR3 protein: CASSLMPAYEQYF. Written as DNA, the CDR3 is TGTGCCAGCAGCTTAATGCCTGCATACGAGCAGTACTTC.